This T cell receptor beta chain was recovered during a study of blood T cells in healthy people across ages. The CDR3 is made up of 12 amino acids. Germline V gene lookup returns CDR1 SQVTM and CDR2 ANQGSEA. V lost 5 bases and J lost 3, with 10 bases in between. Combining a sample-barcoded 5' primer with a J-beta primer mix, a second PCR ran for about 7 to 12 cycles. TCRdb independently ran MiXCR on the 5' RACE reads; one entry per CDR3 protein. The table lists around 1,800,000 distinct CDR3 sequences, roughly two fifths of them singletons. General observations from the study: Among long-lived donors, naive CD4+ cells were more numerous and diversity higher than in aged donors. It was not known whether donors were CMV positive (a possible confounder of expanded clonotype changes).

This clonotype was seen a few times. As yet, its antigen is unknown. The V and J genes are TRBV29-1 and TRBJ1-2, with D unclear. The sequence was collected from a human donor in good health. Sequences were obtained from blood. CDR3 DNA sequence: TGCAGCGTTAGGGAAGATCACTATGGCTACACCTTC. It specifies CSVREDHYGYTF.